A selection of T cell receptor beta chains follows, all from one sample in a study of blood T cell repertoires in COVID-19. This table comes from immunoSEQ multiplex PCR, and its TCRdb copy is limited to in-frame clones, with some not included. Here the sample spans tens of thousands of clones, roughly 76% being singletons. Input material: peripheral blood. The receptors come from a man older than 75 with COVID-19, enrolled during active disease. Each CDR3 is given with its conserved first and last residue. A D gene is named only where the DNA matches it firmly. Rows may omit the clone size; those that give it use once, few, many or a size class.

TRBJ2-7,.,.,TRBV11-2,CASSLGQKYEQYF,TGTGCCAGCAGCTTAGGACAGAAGTACGAGCAGTACTTC
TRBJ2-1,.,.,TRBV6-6,CASSTGLLTNNEQFF,TGTGCCAGCAGTACGGGACTCCTCACTAACAATGAGCAGTTCTTC
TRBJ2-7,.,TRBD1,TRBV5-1,CASSLGTGGPTLSYEQYF,TGCGCCAGCAGCTTGGGGACAGGGGGCCCAACCCTATCCTACGAGCAGTACTTC
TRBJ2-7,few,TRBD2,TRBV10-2,CASKGLAGGPGDEQYF,TGCGCCAGCAAAGGACTAGCGGGAGGGCCGGGCGACGAGCAGTACTTC
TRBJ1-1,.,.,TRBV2,CASRRSEGGTEAFF,TGTGCCAGCAGACGCAGTGAGGGCGGCACTGAAGCTTTCTTT
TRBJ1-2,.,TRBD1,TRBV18,CASSPSQPGQGAPLNYGYTF,TGTGCCAGCTCACCATCCCAACCGGGACAGGGGGCACCGCTAAACTATGGCTACACCTTC
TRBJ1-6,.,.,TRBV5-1,CASSASDGSSYNSPLHF,TGCGCCAGCAGCGCCTCGGACGGGAGCTCCTATAATTCACCCCTCCACTTT
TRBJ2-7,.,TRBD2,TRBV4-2,CASSQVGTSGLHEQYF,TGTGCCAGCAGCCAAGTTGGAACTAGCGGTCTCCACGAGCAGTACTTC
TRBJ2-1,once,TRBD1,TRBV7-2,CASSTRAGQGVNEQFF,TGTGCCAGCAGCACTCGCGCGGGACAGGGGGTCAATGAGCAGTTCTTC
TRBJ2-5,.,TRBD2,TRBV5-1,CASSASGLDQETQYF,TGCGCCAGCAGCGCTAGCGGGCTCGACCAAGAGACCCAGTACTTC
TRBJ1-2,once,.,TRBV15,CATSSSSRVDGYTF,TGTGCCACCAGCAGCTCCTCTCGGGTGGATGGCTACACCTTC
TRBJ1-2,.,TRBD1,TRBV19,CASRGDRGYGYTF,TGTGCCAGTAGGGGGGACAGGGGCTATGGCTACACCTTC
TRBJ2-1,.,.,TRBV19,CASSLRPLTSPGEQFF,TGTGCCAGTAGCCTTCGCCCGTTAACTAGCCCCGGTGAGCAGTTCTTC
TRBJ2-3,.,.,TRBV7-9,CASSSSTDTQYF,TGTGCCAGCAGCTCTAGCACAGATACGCAGTATTTT
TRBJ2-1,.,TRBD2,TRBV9,CASSPRLAGAYNEQFF,TGTGCCAGCAGCCCACGACTAGCGGGAGCCTACAATGAGCAGTTCTTC
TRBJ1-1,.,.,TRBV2,CASTDTEAFF,TGTGCCAGCACTGACACTGAAGCTTTCTTT
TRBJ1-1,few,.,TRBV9,CASSVGENTEAFF,TGTGCCAGCAGCGTCGGGGAGAACACTGAAGCTTTCTTT
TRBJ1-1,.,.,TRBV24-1,CARSQGMNTEAFF,TGTGCCAGATCCCAGGGGATGAACACTGAAGCTTTCTTT
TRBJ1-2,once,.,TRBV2,CASKPANYGYTF,TGTGCCAGCAAACCAGCTAACTATGGCTACACCTTC
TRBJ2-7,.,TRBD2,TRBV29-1,CSATSGYEQYF,TGCAGCGCCACTAGCGGCTACGAGCAGTACTTC
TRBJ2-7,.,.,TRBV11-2,CASSLTGEAYEQYF,TGTGCCAGCAGCCTGACAGGTGAGGCCTACGAGCAGTACTTC
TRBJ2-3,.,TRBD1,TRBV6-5,CASSSRLGDSSGAQYF,TGTGCCAGCAGTTCCAGACTTGGGGACAGTTCTGGAGCGCAGTATTTT
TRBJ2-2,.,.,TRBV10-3,CAIRGTGKNTGELFF,TGTGCCATCAGGGGCACGGGAAAGAACACCGGGGAGCTGTTTTTT
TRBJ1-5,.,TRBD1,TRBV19,CASSVDRGGQPQHF,TGTGCCAGTAGTGTCGACAGGGGTGGACAGCCCCAGCATTTT
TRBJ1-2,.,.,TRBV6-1,CASSDGGRNNYGYTF,TGTGCCAGCAGTGACGGCGGTCGGAATAACTATGGCTACACCTTC
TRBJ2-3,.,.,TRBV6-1,CASSDLGHPTDTQYF,TGTGCCAGCAGTGATTTGGGACATCCTACAGATACGCAGTATTTT
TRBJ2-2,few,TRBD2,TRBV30,CAWRSGTHTGELFF,TGTGCCTGGAGGAGCGGGACTCACACCGGGGAGCTGTTTTTT
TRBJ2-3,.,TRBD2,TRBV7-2,CASSFTGGSDTQYF,TGTGCCAGCAGCTTCACGGGGGGATCGGATACGCAGTATTTT
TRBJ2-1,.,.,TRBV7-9,CASSFLVQGMGNEQFF,TGTGCCAGCAGCTTTCTCGTCCAGGGAATGGGCAATGAGCAGTTCTTC
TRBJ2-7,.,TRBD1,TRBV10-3,CAIQPDRVFSYEQYF,TGTGCCATCCAGCCCGACAGGGTGTTTTCCTACGAGCAGTACTTC
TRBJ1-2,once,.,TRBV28,CASSSGGNPNYGYTF,TGTGCCAGCAGTTCTGGGGGCAATCCCAACTATGGCTACACCTTC
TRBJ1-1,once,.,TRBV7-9,CASQGGNTEAFF,TGTGCCAGCCAAGGGGGGAACACTGAAGCTTTCTTT
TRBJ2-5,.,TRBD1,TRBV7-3,CASSLNRGETQYF,TGTGCCAGCAGCTTAAACAGGGGAGAGACCCAGTACTTC
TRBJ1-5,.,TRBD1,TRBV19,CASSLPGGNQPQHF,TGTGCCAGTAGTCTCCCAGGGGGTAATCAGCCCCAGCATTTT
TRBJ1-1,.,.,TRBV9,CASSVEVTSEAFF,TGTGCCAGCAGCGTAGAGGTGACATCCGAAGCTTTCTTT
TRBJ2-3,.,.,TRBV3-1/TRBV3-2,CASSQDPVSDTQYF,TGTGCCAGCAGCCAAGATCCGGTTTCGGATACGCAGTATTTT
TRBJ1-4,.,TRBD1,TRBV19,CASTRDRGGGEKLFF,TGTGCCAGTACCAGGGACAGGGGCGGGGGTGAAAAACTGTTTTTT
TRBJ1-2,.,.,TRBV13,CASSFGREFPYGYTF,TGTGCCAGCAGCTTCGGTCGGGAGTTTCCCTATGGCTACACCTTC
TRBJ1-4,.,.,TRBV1,CTSVTGATNEKLFF,TGCACCAGCGTGACAGGGGCAACTAATGAAAAACTGTTTTTT
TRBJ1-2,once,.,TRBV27,CASKSPGTSYGYTF,TGTGCCAGCAAATCGCCGGGAACCTCCTATGGCTACACCTTC
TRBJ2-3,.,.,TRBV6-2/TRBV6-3,CASSPVTDTQYF,TGTGCCAGCAGTCCCGTAACAGATACGCAGTATTTT
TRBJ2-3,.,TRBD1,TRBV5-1,CASSLQTGYTQYF,TGCGCCAGCAGCCTACAGACAGGGTATACGCAGTATTTT
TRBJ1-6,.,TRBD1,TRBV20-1,CSASGQGDSPLHF,TGCAGTGCTAGTGGACAGGGCGATTCACCCCTCCACTTT
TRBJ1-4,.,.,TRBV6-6,CASSSAGSSNEKLFF,TGTGCCAGCAGTTCCGCAGGGTCTTCTAATGAAAAACTGTTTTTT
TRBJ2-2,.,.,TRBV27,CASSTYPGELFF,TGTGCCAGCAGTACCTACCCCGGGGAGCTGTTTTTT
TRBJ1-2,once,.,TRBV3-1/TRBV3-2,CASSQDSRGGPATF,TGTGCCAGCAGCCAAGACAGCCGAGGAGGGCCTGCCACCTTC
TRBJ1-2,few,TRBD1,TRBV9,CASSASGQANYGYTF,TGTGCCAGCAGCGCTTCGGGACAGGCAAACTATGGCTACACCTTC
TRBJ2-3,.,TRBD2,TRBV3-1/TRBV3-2,CASSRGGATDTQYF,TGTGCCAGCAGCCGCGGGGGGGCCACAGATACGCAGTATTTT
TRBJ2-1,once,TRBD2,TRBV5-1,CASAREASGNGEQFF,TGCGCCAGCGCAAGGGAGGCTAGCGGGAACGGTGAGCAGTTCTTC
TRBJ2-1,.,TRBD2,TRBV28,CASSSGGNNEQFF,TGTGCCAGCAGCTCGGGGGGAAACAATGAGCAGTTCTTC
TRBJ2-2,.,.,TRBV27,CASSLMGTYTGELFF,TGTGCCAGCAGTTTAATGGGGACTTACACCGGGGAGCTGTTTTTT
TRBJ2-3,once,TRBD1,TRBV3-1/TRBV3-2,CASSLRTGGRDTQYF,TGTGCCAGCAGCCTCCGGACAGGGGGTAGAGATACGCAGTATTTT
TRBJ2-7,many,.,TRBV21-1,CASSKTGLAGDEQYF,TGTGCCAGCAGCAAAACCGGACTAGCGGGAGACGAGCAGTACTTC
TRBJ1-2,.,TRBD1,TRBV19,CASSIRDRGNGYTF,TGTGCCAGTAGTATAAGGGACAGGGGCAATGGCTACACCTTC
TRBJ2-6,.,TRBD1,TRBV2,CASTETGGAGANVLTF,TGTGCCAGCACAGAAACAGGGGGCGCTGGGGCCAACGTCCTGACTTTC
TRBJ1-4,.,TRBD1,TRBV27,CASSYMGQGNEKLFF,TGTGCCAGCAGTTACATGGGACAGGGGAACGAAAAACTGTTTTTT
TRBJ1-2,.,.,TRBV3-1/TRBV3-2,CASSEQAYGYTF,TGTGCCAGCAGCGAACAGGCCTATGGCTACACCTTC
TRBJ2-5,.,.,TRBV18,CASSPNRAQETQYF,TGTGCCAGCTCACCAAACAGGGCCCAAGAGACCCAGTACTTC
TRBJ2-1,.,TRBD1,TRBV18,CASSYGQGDEQFF,TGTGCCAGCTCATACGGACAGGGTGATGAGCAGTTCTTC